The T cell receptor (beta chain) described here comes from a study of blood T cells in healthy people across ages. Primed by a sample-barcoded 5' primer and a J-beta primer mix, a second PCR proceeded for about 7 to 12 cycles. A template-switch adaptor containing 12 random nucleotides labeled each cDNA molecule. TCRdb used MiXCR to reprocess the 5' RACE reads, holding one entry per CDR3 protein. The sample holds more than 700,000 distinct CDR3 sequences; roughly 50% are singletons and the top ten take under 50%. This clonotype appeared a few times. The antigen is unknown. Overall study results and limits: Fewer expanded clones and more diversity marked long-lived versus aged donors.

Germline-derived CDR1 and CDR2 are SGDLS and YYNGEE. The CDR3 totals 15 residues. V dropped 2 bases and J dropped 5; count of bases not matched to a gene: 8. This receptor was identified in an older man in good health. Sequenced material: blood. The genes are TRBV9 and TRBJ2-3; 7 bases fit TRBD2. The CDR3 DNA follows: TGTGCCAGCAGCGTGGGGGGGTACTTTGGAGATACGCAGTATTTT. Encoded protein: CASSVGGYFGDTQYF.